Here is one T cell receptor beta chain with its context. Its antigen remains unidentified. V was shortened by 2 bases and J by 2 bases, with 7 bases between the two germline ends. Germline V lookup: CDR1 MNHNY, CDR2 SVGAGI (reference sequence). This CDR3 comprises 13 residues. This sample is drawn from a study of long-term antiretroviral therapy in people with HIV. Study-wide points: There were no data on ART adherence, viral resistance or therapy changes, a gap that limits inferences about post-ART repertoire changes. The clones with expansion before ART were dominant in the repertoire at all time points.

None of the participants with HIV were treated outside the United States. The libraries were made with immunoSEQ v3.0 at survey level. Only in-frame clones appear in the TCRdb table, and some are missing; sequencing was by immunoSEQ multiplex PCR. The sample shows about 16,000 clones, over 75% of them seen only once. The chain has TRBV6-6 and TRBJ2-7; TRBD1 might be the D (5 bases). The starting material was unsorted PBMCs, obtained around 1.3 years before starting antiretroviral therapy. This sequence was found in a man younger than 40 with HIV. CDR3: CASSYPGPYEQYF. The CDR3 bases are TGTGCCAGCAGTTACCCAGGGCCCTACGAGCAGTACTTC.